This is a list of T cell receptor beta chains from one sample in a study of cytotoxic CD8 clonotypes in ibrutinib-treated CLL. Clones were sequenced by immunoSEQ multiplex PCR, and TCRdb holds only the in-frame ones, with some missing. The data hold some 350,000 clones, with roughly 67% observed a single time. The sample consisted of PBMCs, taken after 36 months of ibrutinib treatment. The receptor set was obtained from a human donor with chronic lymphocytic leukemia. Both conserved end residues are part of each CDR3. A D gene is named only where the DNA matches it firmly.

J	V	D	CDR3
TRBJ2-7	TRBV6-1	NA	CASSDLPGGPSYEQYF
TRBJ1-4	TRBV6-5	TRBD1	CASSKQGVNEKLFF
TRBJ2-7	TRBV7-9	NA	CASSAPGTYEQYF
TRBJ2-3	TRBV5-4	NA	CASSLVTTSTDTQYF
TRBJ1-4	TRBV9	TRBD1	CASSVGGGSEKLFF
TRBJ1-2	TRBV9	NA	CASSVEVDGGPSGGYTF
TRBJ2-3	TRBV9	TRBD2	CASSVLAGGTDTQYF
TRBJ2-1	TRBV7-8	NA	CASSLVVLPPDEQFF
TRBJ2-3	TRBV9	NA	CASSVDSGGADTQYF
TRBJ2-3	TRBV27	NA	CASSFLQTSSSPTDTQYF
TRBJ1-2	TRBV18	NA	CASSPAAVLYGYTF
TRBJ2-3	TRBV4-1	NA	CASSPTRADTQYF
TRBJ2-1	TRBV5-6	TRBD2	CATYFGGAFNEQFF
TRBJ2-7	TRBV4-1	NA	CASSQVWGTSYEQYF
TRBJ2-3	TRBV9	NA	CASGDSTDTQYF
TRBJ2-7	TRBV10-3	NA	CAISETLDEQYF
TRBJ2-3	TRBV19	TRBD2	CASSISRMAGGRPDTQYF
TRBJ1-1	TRBV2	NA	CASSVESWSGYDTEAFF
TRBJ1-5	TRBV6-4	NA	CASSDGASNQPQHF
TRBJ2-7	TRBV5-1	TRBD1	CASSWDRDSEQYF
TRBJ2-7	TRBV5-1	TRBD1	CASSLRTGDDEQYF
TRBJ2-7	TRBV4-3	NA	CASSRTDSLPYEQYF
TRBJ2-1	TRBV6-5	TRBD2	CASSYSHSGTRREQFF
TRBJ2-2	TRBV5-1	NA	CASSAGDNVRAGELFF
TRBJ1-6	TRBV25-1	TRBD1	CASSEGTGVSPLHF
TRBJ2-7	TRBV5-1	NA	CASSLTGLHEQYF
TRBJ2-5	TRBV15	TRBD2	CATSRGAAGGGETQYF
TRBJ2-1	TRBV7-8	NA	CASSLGPTGPYNEQFF
TRBJ2-7	TRBV7-9	TRBD1	CASSPSTGVSSYEQYF
TRBJ2-3	TRBV5-1	NA	CASQGQGGADTQYF
TRBJ1-1	TRBV5-6	NA	CASSLAWPMNTEAFF
TRBJ1-4	TRBV12-5	NA	CASGIGTLEKLFF
TRBJ2-7	TRBV9	NA	CASSVVSGATYEQYF